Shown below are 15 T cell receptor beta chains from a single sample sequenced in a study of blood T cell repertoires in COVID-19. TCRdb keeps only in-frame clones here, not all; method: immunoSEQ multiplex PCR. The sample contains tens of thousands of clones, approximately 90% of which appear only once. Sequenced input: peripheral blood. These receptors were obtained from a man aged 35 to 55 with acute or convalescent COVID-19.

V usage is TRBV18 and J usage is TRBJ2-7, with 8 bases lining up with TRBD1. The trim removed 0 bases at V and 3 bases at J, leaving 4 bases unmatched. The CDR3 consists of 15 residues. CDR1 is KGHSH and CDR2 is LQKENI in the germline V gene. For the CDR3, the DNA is TGTGCCAGCTCACCACCTCGGGACAGGATCTACGAGCAGTACTTC. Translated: CASSPPRDRIYEQYF.

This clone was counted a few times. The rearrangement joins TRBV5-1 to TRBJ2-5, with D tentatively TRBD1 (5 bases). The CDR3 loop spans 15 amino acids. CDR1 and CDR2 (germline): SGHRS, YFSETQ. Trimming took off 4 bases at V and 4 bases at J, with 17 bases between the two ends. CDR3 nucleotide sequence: TGCGCCAGCAGCCGAACAGAGGCAGGGCCAGAGACCCAGTACTTC. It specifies CASSRTEAGPETQYF.

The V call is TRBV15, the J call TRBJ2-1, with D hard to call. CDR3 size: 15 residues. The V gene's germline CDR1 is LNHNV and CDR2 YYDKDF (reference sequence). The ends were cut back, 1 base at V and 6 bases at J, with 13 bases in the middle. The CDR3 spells CATSRARGSANEQFF. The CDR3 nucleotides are TGTGCCACCAGCAGAGCTCGAGGCAGTGCCAATGAGCAGTTCTTC.

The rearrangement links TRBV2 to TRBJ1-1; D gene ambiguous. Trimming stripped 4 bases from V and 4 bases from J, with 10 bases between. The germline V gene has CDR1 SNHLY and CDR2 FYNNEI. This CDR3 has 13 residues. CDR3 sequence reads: CASSVREGTEAFF. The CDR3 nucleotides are TGTGCCAGCAGTGTAAGAGAGGGCACTGAAGCTTTCTTT.

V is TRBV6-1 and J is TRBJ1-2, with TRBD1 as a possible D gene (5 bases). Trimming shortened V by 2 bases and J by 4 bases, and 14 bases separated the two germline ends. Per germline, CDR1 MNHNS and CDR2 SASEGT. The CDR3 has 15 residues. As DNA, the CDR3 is TGTGCCAGCAGTGAACTGGGGCAGGCCGTCTATGGCTACACCTTC. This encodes CASSELGQAVYGYTF.

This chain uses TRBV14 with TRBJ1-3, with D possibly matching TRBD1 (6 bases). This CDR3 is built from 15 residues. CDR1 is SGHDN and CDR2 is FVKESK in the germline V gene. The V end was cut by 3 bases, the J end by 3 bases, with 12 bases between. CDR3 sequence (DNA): TGTGCCAGCAGCCAGATACAGGGCCTTGGAAACACCATATATTTT. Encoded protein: CASSQIQGLGNTIYF.

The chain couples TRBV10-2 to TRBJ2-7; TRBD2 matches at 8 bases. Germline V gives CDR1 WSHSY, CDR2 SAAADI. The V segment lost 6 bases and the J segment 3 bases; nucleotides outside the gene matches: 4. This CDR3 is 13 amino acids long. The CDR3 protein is CASSRLANYEQYF. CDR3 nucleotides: TGCGCCAGCAGCCGACTAGCGAACTACGAGCAGTACTTC.

The CDR3 DNA reads as TGTGCCAGCACCAGCGGCGCCTCTGGGGCCAACGTCCTGACTTTC. Translating gives CASTSGASGANVLTF. V usage is TRBV6-5 and J usage is TRBJ2-6; possible D gene TRBD2, 5 bases. There are 15 residues in the CDR3. V lost 7 bases, J lost 0 bases, and 10 bases lay in between. CDR1 and CDR2 from the germline V gene are MNHEY and SVGAGI.

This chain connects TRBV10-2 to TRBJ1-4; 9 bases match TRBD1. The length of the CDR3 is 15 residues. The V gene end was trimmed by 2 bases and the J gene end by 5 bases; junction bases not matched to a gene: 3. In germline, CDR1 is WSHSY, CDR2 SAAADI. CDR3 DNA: TGCGCCAGCAGTGAGCCGACAGGGGGAAATGAAAAACTGTTTTTT. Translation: CASSEPTGGNEKLFF.

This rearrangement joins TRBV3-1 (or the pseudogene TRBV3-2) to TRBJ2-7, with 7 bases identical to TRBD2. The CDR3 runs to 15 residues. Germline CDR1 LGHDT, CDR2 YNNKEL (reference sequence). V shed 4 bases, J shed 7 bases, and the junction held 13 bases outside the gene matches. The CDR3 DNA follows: TGTGCCAGCAGCCGGAGGGGCCCGCGGGGAGGGGAGCAGTACTTC. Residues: CASSRRGPRGGEQYF.

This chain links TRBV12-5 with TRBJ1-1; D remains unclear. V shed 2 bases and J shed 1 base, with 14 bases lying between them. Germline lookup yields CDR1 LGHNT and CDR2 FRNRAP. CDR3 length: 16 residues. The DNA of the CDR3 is TGTGCTAGTGGTTTGTCCCTAGTCCGGAGGAACACTGAAGCTTTCTTT. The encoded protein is CASGLSLVRRNTEAFF.

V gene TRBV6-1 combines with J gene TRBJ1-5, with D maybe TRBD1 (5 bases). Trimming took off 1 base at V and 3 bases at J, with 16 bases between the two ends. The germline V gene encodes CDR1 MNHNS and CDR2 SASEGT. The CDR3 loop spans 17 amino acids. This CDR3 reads CASSEDGAGGNNQPQHF. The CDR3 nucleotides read TGTGCCAGCAGTGAAGATGGGGCAGGCGGTAACAATCAGCCCCAGCATTTT.

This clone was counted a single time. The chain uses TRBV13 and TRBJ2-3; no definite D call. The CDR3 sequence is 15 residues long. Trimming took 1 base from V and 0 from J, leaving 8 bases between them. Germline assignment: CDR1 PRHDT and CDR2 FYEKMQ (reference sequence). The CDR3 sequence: CASSLDGSSTDTQYF. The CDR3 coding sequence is TGTGCCAGCAGCTTAGACGGTTCTAGCACAGATACGCAGTATTTT.

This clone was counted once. CDR3 coding DNA: TGTGCCACCCGCCCAGGAGGGGTTGAAAAACTGTTTTTT. This codes for CATRPGGVEKLFF. The chain employs TRBV28 and TRBJ1-4; maybe TRBD1 (5 bases). Looked up from germline, CDR1 is MDHEN and CDR2 is SYDVKM. The length of the CDR3 is 13 residues. V shed 10 bases and J shed 7 bases, with 16 bases lying between them.

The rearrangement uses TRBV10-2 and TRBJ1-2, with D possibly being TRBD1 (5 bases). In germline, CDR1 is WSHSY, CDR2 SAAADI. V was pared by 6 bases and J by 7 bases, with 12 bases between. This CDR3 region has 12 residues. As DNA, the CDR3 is TGCGCCAGCAGCCAGGGAATCGGTGGCTACACCTTC. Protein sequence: CASSQGIGGYTF.